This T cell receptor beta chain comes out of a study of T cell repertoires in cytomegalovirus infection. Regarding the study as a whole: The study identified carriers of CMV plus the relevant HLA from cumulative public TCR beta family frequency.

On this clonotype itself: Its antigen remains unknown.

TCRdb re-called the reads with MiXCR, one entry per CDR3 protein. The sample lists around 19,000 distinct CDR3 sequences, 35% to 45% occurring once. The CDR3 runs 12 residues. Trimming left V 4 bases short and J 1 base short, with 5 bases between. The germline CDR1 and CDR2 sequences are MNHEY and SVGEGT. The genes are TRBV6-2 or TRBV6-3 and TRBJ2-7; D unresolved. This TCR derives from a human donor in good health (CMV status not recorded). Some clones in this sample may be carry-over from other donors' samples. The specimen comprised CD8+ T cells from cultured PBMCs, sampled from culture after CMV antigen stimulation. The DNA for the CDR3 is TGTGCCAGCAGTTTTAGTTCCTACGAGCAGTACTTC. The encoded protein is CASSFSSYEQYF.